These T cell receptor beta chains were read from a single sample in a study of T cells in Graves' hyperthyroidism and ophthalmopathy. MiXCR, applied by TCRdb to the multiplex PCR reads, yields one record per CDR3 protein. The sample shows about 590,000 distinct CDR3 sequences, 14% of them seen only once. What was sequenced was blood. Every receptor here comes from a woman aged 18-29 years with Graves' ophthalmopathy. The CDR3 runs from the conserved cysteine through the conserved F or W.

v_gene: TRBV27; CDR3aa: CASSPGLGISYEQFF
v_gene: TRBV12-3/TRBV12-4; CDR3aa: CASSLFENTEAFF
v_gene: TRBV10-3; CDR3aa: CAISETGGNEQYF
v_gene: TRBV24-1; CDR3aa: CATSASHPTDYEQYF
v_gene: TRBV3-1; CDR3aa: CASSQGGALRAFF
v_gene: TRBV6-2/TRBV6-3; CDR3aa: CASSSRERGSGSYEQYF
v_gene: TRBV7-3; CDR3aa: CASSLKTSGRADTGELFF
v_gene: TRBV6-1; CDR3aa: CASGPQGSGANVLTF
v_gene: TRBV28; CDR3aa: CASSSSGTSGETQYF
v_gene: TRBV3-1; CDR3aa: CASSQVWDTKRSSYEQYF
v_gene: TRBV5-1; CDR3aa: CASRPTSGQETQYF
v_gene: TRBV12-3/TRBV12-4; CDR3aa: CASSLGGLTDTQYF
v_gene: TRBV4-1; CDR3aa: CASSQVSTGSKFF
v_gene: TRBV29-1; CDR3aa: CSGPHGRAYYNEQFF
v_gene: TRBV7-6; CDR3aa: CASSLVAGQVYEQYF
v_gene: TRBV27; CDR3aa: CASGSVYNEQFF
v_gene: TRBV6-1; CDR3aa: CASSPGGDDEKLFF
v_gene: TRBV6-2/TRBV6-3; CDR3aa: CASSTDEAGANVLTF
v_gene: TRBV6-2/TRBV6-3; CDR3aa: CASSYRPGLAGVSSYEQYF
v_gene: TRBV27; CDR3aa: CASRNILGIGELFF
v_gene: TRBV5-6; CDR3aa: CASSLDMGSSSYEQYF
v_gene: TRBV7-6; CDR3aa: CASSRQTGGHYEQYF
v_gene: TRBV27; CDR3aa: CASSLWPDRSAAEAFF
v_gene: TRBV28; CDR3aa: CASTDRSYGQYF
v_gene: TRBV29-1; CDR3aa: CSVEGGRGASHREQYF
v_gene: TRBV6-2/TRBV6-3; CDR3aa: CASSYLAGGFGTDTQYF
v_gene: TRBV29-1; CDR3aa: CSVGTSFSGANVLTF
v_gene: TRBV6-1; CDR3aa: CASRARGTNTEAFF
v_gene: TRBV29-1; CDR3aa: CSVEGGAHEQYF
v_gene: TRBV7-2; CDR3aa: CASSFGRVRTEELFF
v_gene: TRBV20-1; CDR3aa: CSARDPTSYEQYF
v_gene: TRBV30; CDR3aa: CAFSGTVVSTNEKLFF
v_gene: TRBV3-1; CDR3aa: CASNAGWGLDNEQFF
v_gene: TRBV6-1; CDR3aa: CASSYGPGLLNTEAFF
v_gene: TRBV28; CDR3aa: CASVEENWTEAFF
v_gene: TRBV6-1; CDR3aa: CASSGQGKQPQHF
v_gene: TRBV3-1; CDR3aa: CASSQVGGQGLTAEAFF
v_gene: TRBV7-9; CDR3aa: CASSLARTGTEKLFF
v_gene: TRBV6-1; CDR3aa: CASGTVSNQPQHF
v_gene: TRBV6-2/TRBV6-3; CDR3aa: CASSYSSEVNTEAFF
v_gene: TRBV5-6; CDR3aa: CASSLFRDRADTQYF
v_gene: TRBV7-2; CDR3aa: CASSGAGTRYEQYF
v_gene: TRBV29-1; CDR3aa: CSCWGQGSGEKLFF
v_gene: TRBV30; CDR3aa: CASFRDRAHEQYF
v_gene: TRBV20-1; CDR3aa: CSASPTVQGSSYNEQFF
v_gene: TRBV5-5; CDR3aa: CASSRVTPPYEQYF
v_gene: TRBV20-1; CDR3aa: CSAPGAGASLAETQYF
v_gene: TRBV9; CDR3aa: CASSPLRNSYNEQFF
v_gene: TRBV11-2; CDR3aa: CASSLSSGLAGIGELFF
v_gene: TRBV7-9; CDR3aa: CASSPGWQSTNYGYTF
v_gene: TRBV19; CDR3aa: CASSIAGFLAEQYF
v_gene: TRBV15; CDR3aa: CATSSLQSRSEQFF
v_gene: TRBV28; CDR3aa: CASIRGGGPTEAFF
v_gene: TRBV5-1; CDR3aa: CASSSLAGGATDTQYF
v_gene: TRBV6-4; CDR3aa: CASSDSNADEQFF
v_gene: TRBV5-5; CDR3aa: CASLSGSPSYNEQFF
v_gene: TRBV6-6; CDR3aa: CASSYSTESSYEQYF
v_gene: TRBV7-2; CDR3aa: CASSIQGGKLFF
v_gene: TRBV12-3/TRBV12-4; CDR3aa: CASRPGYNEQFF